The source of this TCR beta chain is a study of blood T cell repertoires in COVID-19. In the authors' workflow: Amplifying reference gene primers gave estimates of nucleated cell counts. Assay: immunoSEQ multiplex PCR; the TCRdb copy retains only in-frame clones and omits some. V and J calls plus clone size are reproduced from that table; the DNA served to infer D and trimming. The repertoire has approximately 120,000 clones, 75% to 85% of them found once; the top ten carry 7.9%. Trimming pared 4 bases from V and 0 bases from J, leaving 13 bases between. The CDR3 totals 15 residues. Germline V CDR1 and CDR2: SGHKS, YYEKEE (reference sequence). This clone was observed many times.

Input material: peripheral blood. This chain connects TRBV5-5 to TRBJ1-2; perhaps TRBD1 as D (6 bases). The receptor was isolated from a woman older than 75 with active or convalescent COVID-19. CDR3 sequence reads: CASSPGQKSNYGYTF. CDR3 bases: TGTGCCAGCAGCCCTGGACAGAAATCTAACTATGGCTACACCTTC.